This T cell receptor beta chain was profiled in a study of PD-L1 blockade in urothelial cancer. Study-wide background: Prior regimens of chemotherapy numbered 0 to 3 per patient. Median blood clonality was approximately 0.08, with more than 75,000 unique TCRs.

Synthetic spike-ins, TCR analog templates, were added into each PCR. Using immunoSEQ multiplex PCR, the repertoire was profiled, and TCRdb retains in-frame clones only, with some absent. The sample includes 130,000 or so clones, roughly 84% of them seen just once. CDR3 length: 12 residues. Trimming left V 0 bases short and J 10 bases short, with 10 bases between. CDR1 is MNHNS, CDR2 SASEGT, per germline. The time point: pretreatment peripheral blood. The sample in question was PBMCs, obtained around atezolizumab (anti-PD-L1) treatment. This chain uses TRBV6-1 with TRBJ2-7; no definite D call. The TCR sequence derives from a middle-aged man with urothelial cancer. CDR3 in amino acids: CASSEASSRQYF. CDR3 DNA: TGTGCCAGCAGTGAAGCTTCGAGTCGACAGTACTTC.